The text below deals with one T cell receptor (beta chain). Its antigen is not known. In germline, CDR1 is SEHNR, CDR2 FQNEAQ (reference sequence). With 5 bases removed from V and 2 bases from J, the gap between germline ends came to 13 bases. This CDR3 spans 14 amino acids. Construction of the TCRbeta library involved unique molecular identifiers. TCRdb reprocessed the PCR reads via MiXCR and lists one record per CDR3 protein. The repertoire includes about 250,000 distinct CDR3 sequences, 20% to 30% of them detected once, and roughly 5% sits in the top ten. The sample belongs to a study of T-cell reconstitution after alpha-beta-depleted transplantation in children. Regarding the study as a whole: At day 60, the high TCRbeta diversity found in some patients originated from recipient T cells and thymic progenitors that had survived. By about two months after transplant, alpha-beta T cells reportedly arose from several hundred graft clones that had expanded.

The chain carries TRBV7-9 and TRBJ2-7, with TRBD1 as a possible D gene (5 bases). The receptor's source is a female patient aged 2-15 years who had a stem cell transplant for congenital amegakaryocytic thrombocytopenia, so the T cells may come from the graft donor. The sequencing here drew on PBMCs, mostly from graft donor cells, taken 360 days after TCRalphabeta/CD19-depleted stem cell transplant. The CDR3 nucleotides read TGTGCCAGCAGCCAGGGCTACGGAACCTACGAGCAGTACTTC. It specifies CASSQGYGTYEQYF.